This T cell receptor (beta chain) was identified in a study of sequential checkpoint blockade in melanoma. About the research overall: Arm A got nivolumab then ipilimumab; arm B the reverse, 1:1.

This CDR3 region has 15 residues. Germline V gene sequence: CDR1 LGHNA, CDR2 YSLEER. TCRdb's table, derived via immunoSEQ multiplex PCR, lists solely in-frame clones and lacks some. The table shows about 27,000 clones, with 70% to 80% occurring only once. Treatment denoted: randomized to nivolumab then ipilimumab (arm A) or the reverse (arm B). Sorted cells were live CD3+CD8+, lacking CD19 and CD56, from PBMCs. Source: CD8+ T cells sorted from blood (inferred from file names), taken from a patient given nivolumab and ipilimumab in sequence. V usage is TRBV4-3 and J usage is TRBJ2-5; 11 bases align to TRBD1. The DNA matches TRBJ2-7 better at its end, which makes the J call doubtful. This TCR came from a human donor with melanoma. CDR3 region: CASSQSGTGGYEQYF. In DNA form, the CDR3 reads TGCGCCAGCAGCCAATCCGGGACAGGGGGCTACGAGCAGTACTTC.